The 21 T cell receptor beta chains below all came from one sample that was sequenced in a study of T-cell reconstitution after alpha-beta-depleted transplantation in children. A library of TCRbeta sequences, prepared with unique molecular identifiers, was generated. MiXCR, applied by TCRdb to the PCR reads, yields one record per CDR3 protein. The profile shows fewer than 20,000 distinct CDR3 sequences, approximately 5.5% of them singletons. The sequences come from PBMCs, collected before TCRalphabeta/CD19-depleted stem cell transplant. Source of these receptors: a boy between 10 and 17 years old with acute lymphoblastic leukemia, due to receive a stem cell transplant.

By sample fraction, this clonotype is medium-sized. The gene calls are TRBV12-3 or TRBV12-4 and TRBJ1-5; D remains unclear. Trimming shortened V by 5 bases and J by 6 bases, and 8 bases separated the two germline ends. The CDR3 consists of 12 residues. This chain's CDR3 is CASSRESQPQHF. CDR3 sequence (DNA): TGTGCCAGCAGTCGGGAATCTCAGCCCCAGCATTTT.

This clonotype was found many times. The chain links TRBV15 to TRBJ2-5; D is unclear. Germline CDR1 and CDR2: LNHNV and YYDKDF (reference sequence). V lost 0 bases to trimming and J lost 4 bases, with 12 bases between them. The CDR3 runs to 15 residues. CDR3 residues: CATSRDGPEVETQYF. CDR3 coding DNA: TGTGCCACCAGCAGAGATGGGCCCGAAGTAGAGACCCAGTACTTC.

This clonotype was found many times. CDR3 sequence reads: CASSYLGVYSNQPQHF. Here the CDR3 DNA reads TGTGCCAGCAGTTACTTGGGGGTATATAGCAATCAGCCCCAGCATTTT. The chain carries TRBV6-2 or TRBV6-3 and TRBJ1-5, with D possibly matching TRBD1 (5 bases). This CDR3 is built from 16 residues. V lost 1 base to trimming and J lost 0 bases, with 10 bases between them. Germline V lookup: CDR1 MNHEY, CDR2 SVGEGT.

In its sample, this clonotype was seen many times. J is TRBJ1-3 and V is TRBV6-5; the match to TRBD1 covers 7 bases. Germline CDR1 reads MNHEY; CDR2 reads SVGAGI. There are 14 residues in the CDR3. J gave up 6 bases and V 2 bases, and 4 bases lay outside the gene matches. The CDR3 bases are TGTGCCAGCAGTTACCGACAGGGCGAAAACACCATATATTTT. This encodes CASSYRQGENTIYF.

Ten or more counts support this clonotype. CDR3 DNA sequence: TGCAGTGCTAAGGGCGGGGGCATTAACTATGGCTACACCTTC. Translating it yields CSAKGGGINYGYTF. The rearrangement links TRBV20-1 to TRBJ1-2; weak D call: TRBD1 (6 bases). The CDR3 spans 14 residues. Trimming removed 4 bases from V and 1 base from J, with 13 bases in between. CDR1 is DFQATT and CDR2 is SNEGSKA in the germline V gene (reference sequence).

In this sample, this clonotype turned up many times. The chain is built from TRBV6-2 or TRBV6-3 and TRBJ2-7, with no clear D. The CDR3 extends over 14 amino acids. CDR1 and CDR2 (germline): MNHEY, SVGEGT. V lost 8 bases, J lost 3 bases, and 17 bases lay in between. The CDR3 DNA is TGTGCCAGCCTAGGTCTCGGATTAAGCTACGAGCAGTACTTC. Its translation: CASLGLGLSYEQYF.

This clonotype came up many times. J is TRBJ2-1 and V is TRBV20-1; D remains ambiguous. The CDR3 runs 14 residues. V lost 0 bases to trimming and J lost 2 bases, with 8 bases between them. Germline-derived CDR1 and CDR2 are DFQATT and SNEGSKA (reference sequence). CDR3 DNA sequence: TGCAGTGCTAGAGATCTCGTACCCTACAATGAGCAGTTCTTC. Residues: CSARDLVPYNEQFF.

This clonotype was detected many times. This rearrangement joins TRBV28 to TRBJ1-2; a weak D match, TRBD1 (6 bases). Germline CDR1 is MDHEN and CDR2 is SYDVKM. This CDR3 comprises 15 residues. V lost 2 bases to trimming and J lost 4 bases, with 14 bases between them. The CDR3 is CASSLPGAGSYGYTF. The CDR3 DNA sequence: TGTGCCAGCAGTTTACCAGGGGCTGGGAGCTATGGCTACACCTTC.

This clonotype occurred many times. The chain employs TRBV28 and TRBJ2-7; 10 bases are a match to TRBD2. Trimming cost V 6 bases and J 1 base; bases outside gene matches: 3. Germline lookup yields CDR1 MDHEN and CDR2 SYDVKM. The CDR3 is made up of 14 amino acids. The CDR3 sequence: CASRSSGGSYEQYF. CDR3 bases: TGTGCCAGCAGGTCTAGCGGGGGTTCCTACGAGCAGTACTTC. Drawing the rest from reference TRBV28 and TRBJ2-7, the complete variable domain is DVKVTQSSRYLVKRTGEKVFLECVQDMDHENMFWYRQDPGLGLRLIYFSYDVKMKEKGDIPEGYSVSREKKERFSLILESASTNQTSMYLCASRSSGGSYEQYFGPGTRLTVT.

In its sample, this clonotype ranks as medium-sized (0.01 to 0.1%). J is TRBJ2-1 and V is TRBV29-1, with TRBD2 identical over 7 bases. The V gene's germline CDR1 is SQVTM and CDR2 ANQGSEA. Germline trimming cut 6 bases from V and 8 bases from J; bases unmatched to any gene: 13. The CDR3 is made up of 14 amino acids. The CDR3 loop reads CSVGIVSGMHEQFF. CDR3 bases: TGCAGCGTCGGAATCGTGAGCGGGATGCATGAGCAGTTCTTC.

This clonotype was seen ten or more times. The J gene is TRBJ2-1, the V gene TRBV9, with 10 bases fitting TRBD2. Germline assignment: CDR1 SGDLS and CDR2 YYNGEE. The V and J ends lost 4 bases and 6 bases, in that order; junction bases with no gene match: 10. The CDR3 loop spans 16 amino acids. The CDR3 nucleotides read TGTGCCAGCAGCTCGCAGCTAGCGGGGGCTCTCAATGAGCAGTTCTTC. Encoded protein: CASSSQLAGALNEQFF. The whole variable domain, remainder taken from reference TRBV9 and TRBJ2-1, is DSGVTQTPKHLITATGQRVTLRCSPRSGDLSVYWYQQSLDQGLQFLIQYYNGEERAKGNILERFSAQQFPDLHSELNLSSLELGDSALYFCASSSQLAGALNEQFFGPGTRLTVL.

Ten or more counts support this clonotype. Here the CDR3 reads CASGLETQYF. Here the CDR3 DNA reads TGTGCCAGCGGATTGGAGACCCAGTACTTC. The chain employs TRBV2 and TRBJ2-5; D is unclear. The CDR3 has 10 amino acids. V was trimmed by 8 bases and J by 5 bases, leaving 6 bases between them. Per the germline V gene, CDR1 is SNHLY and CDR2 is FYNNEI. Full variable domain (missing parts from reference TRBV2 and TRBJ2-5): EPEVTQTPSHQVTQMGQEVILRCVPISNHLYFYWYRQILGQKVEFLVSFYNNEISEKSEIFDDQFSVERPDGSNFTLKIRSTKLEDSAMYFCASGLETQYFGPGTRLLVL.

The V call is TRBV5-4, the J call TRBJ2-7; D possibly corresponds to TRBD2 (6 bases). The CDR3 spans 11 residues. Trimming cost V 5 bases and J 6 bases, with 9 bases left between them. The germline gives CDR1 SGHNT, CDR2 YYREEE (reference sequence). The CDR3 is CASRGGGEQYF. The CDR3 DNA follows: TGTGCCAGCAGGGGAGGTGGCGAGCAGTACTTC.

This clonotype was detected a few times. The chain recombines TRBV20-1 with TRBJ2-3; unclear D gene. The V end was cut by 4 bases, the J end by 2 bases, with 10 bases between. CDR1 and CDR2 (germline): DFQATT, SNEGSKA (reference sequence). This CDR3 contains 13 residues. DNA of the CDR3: TGCAGTGCTATCTATGAGAACACAGATACGCAGTATTTT. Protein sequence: CSAIYENTDTQYF.

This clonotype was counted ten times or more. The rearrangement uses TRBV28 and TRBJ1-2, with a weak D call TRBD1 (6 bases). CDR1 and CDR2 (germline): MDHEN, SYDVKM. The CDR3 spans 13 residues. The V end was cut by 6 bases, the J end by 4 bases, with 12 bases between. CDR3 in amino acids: CASSQGHRYGYTF. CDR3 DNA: TGTGCCAGCAGCCAGGGACATCGCTATGGCTACACCTTC.

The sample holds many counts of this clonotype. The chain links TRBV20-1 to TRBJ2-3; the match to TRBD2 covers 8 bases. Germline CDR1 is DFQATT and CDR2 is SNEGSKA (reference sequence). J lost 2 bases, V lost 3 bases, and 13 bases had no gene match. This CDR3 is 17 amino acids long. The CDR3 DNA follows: TGCAGTGCTAGGGTTGGAGGCGGGAGGCCCGACACAGATACGCAGTATTTT. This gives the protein CSARVGGGRPDTDTQYF.

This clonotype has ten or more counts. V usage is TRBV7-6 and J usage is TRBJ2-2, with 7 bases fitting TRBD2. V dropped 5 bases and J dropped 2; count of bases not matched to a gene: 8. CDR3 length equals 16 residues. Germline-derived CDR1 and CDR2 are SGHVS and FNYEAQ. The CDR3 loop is CASSPHGGSNTGELFF. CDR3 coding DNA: TGTGCCAGCAGCCCTCACGGCGGGAGTAACACCGGGGAGCTGTTTTTT.

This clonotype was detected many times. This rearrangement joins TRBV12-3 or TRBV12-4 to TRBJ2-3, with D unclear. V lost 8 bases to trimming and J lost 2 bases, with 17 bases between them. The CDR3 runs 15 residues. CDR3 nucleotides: TGTGCCAGCGTCAATCACCCAGGCACCACAGATACGCAGTATTTT. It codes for CASVNHPGTTDTQYF.

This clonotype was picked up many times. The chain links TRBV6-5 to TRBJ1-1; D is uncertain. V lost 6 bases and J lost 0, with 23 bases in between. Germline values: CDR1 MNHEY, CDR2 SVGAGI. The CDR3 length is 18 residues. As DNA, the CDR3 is TGTGCCAGCAGCCTCGTATACCAAGTGGCTACCATGAACACTGAAGCTTTCTTT. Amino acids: CASSLVYQVATMNTEAFF.

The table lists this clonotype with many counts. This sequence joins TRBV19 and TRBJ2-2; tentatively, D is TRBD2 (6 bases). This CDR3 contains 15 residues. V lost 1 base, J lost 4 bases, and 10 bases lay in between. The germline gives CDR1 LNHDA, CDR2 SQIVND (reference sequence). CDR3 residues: CASSIGRGATGELFF. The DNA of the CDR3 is TGTGCCAGTAGTATAGGCCGCGGGGCCACCGGGGAGCTGTTTTTT.

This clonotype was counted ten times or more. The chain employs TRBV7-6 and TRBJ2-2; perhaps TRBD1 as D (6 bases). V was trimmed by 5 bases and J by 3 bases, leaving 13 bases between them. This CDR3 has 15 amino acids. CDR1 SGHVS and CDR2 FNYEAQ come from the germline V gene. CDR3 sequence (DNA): TGTGCCAGCAGCATAGGGGGACCCCACACCGGGGAGCTGTTTTTT. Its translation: CASSIGGPHTGELFF.